This T cell receptor (beta chain) comes out of a study of T-cell reconstitution after alpha-beta-depleted transplantation in children. Unique molecular identifiers were incorporated during preparation of the TCRbeta library. TCRdb re-derived calls from the PCR reads in MiXCR, one entry per CDR3 protein. The table shows more than 550,000 distinct CDR3 sequences, with over 9.5% occurring only once. The ends were cut back, 1 base at V and 7 bases at J, with 10 bases in the middle. The length of the CDR3 is 14 residues. CDR1 is SGHTA, CDR2 FQGNSA, per germline. In this sample, this clonotype turned up a few times.

This sample comprised PBMCs from the stem cell graft donor, obtained from the stem cell graft. The receptor's source is a human donor who donated a stem cell graft to a child with acute myeloid leukemia. The rearrangement uses TRBV7-2 and TRBJ2-2, with unresolved D. This CDR3 is CASSLVRDGGELFF. The CDR3 region has the DNA TGTGCCAGCAGCTTAGTTCGCGATGGCGGGGAGCTGTTTTTT.